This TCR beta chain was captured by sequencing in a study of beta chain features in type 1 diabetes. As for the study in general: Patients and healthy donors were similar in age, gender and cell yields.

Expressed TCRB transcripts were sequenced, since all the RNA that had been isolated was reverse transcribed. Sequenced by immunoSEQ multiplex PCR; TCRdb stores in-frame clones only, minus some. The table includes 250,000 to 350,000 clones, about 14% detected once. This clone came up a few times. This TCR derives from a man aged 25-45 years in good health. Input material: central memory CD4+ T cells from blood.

The chain's CDR3 is CSVASGGPTTEAFF. The CDR3 bases are TGCAGCGTCGCATCAGGGGGCCCCACCACTGAAGCTTTCTTT. The chain recombines TRBV29-1 with TRBJ1-1, with TRBD1 matching over 8 bases. CDR1 SQVTM and CDR2 ANQGSEA come from the germline V gene. The CDR3 runs to 14 residues. Losses at the gene ends were 6 bases for V and 4 bases for J; bases not matched to a gene: 10. The complete variable domain, with remaining parts taken from reference TRBV29-1 and TRBJ1-1, reads SAVISQKPSRDICQRGTSLTIQCQVDSQVTMMFWYRQQPGQSLTLIATANQGSEATYESGFVIDKFPISRPNLTFSTLTVSNMSPEDSSIYLCSVASGGPTTEAFFGQGTRLTVV.